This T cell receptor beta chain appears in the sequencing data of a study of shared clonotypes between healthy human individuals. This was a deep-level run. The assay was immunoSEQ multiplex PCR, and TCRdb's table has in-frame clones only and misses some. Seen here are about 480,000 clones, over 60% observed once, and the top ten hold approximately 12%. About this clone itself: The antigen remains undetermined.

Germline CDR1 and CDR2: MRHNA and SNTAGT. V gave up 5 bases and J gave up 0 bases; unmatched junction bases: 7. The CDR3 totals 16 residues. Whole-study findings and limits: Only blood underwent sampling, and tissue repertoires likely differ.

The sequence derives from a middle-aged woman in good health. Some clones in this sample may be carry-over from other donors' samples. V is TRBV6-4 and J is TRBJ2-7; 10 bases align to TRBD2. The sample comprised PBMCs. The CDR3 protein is CASSYTASGSSYEQYF. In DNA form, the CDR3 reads TGTGCCAGCAGTTACACGGCTAGCGGGAGCTCCTACGAGCAGTACTTC.